Each of the 25 T cell receptor beta chains below was sequenced from the same sample in a study of blood T cell repertoires in COVID-19. The protocol was immunoSEQ multiplex PCR, while the TCRdb copy is restricted to in-frame clones and leaves out a portion. This sample carries 250,000 or so clones, approximately 90% of them seen once, and the ten largest clones take approximately 2.9%. The sequencing input was PBMCs or T cells enriched from blood (not recorded which). These receptor sequences come from a middle-aged man who had been exposed to COVID-19.

This chain connects TRBV11-2 to TRBJ2-3; TRBD2 is a possible D gene (6 bases). Looked up from germline, CDR1 is SGHAT and CDR2 is FQNNGV. V gave up 5 bases and J gave up 8 bases, with 17 bases separating them. The CDR3 has 14 amino acids. This CDR3 is CASSNSMWGVTQYF. CDR3 nucleotide sequence: TGTGCCAGCAGCAACAGTATGTGGGGGGTTACGCAGTATTTT.

The chain recombines TRBV11-3 with TRBJ2-3; TRBD2 aligns across 10 bases. CDR1 and CDR2 from the germline V gene are SGHNT and YENEEA. This CDR3 contains 16 residues. The trim removed 4 bases at V and 6 bases at J, leaving 10 bases unmatched. CDR3 amino acids: CASSSPGAGGRDTQYF. CDR3 nucleotide sequence: TGTGCCAGCAGCTCCCCGGGAGCGGGAGGGCGGGATACGCAGTATTTT. The complete variable domain, with remaining parts taken from reference TRBV11-3 and TRBJ2-3, reads EAGVVQSPRYKIIEKKQPVAFWCNPISGHNTLYWYLQNLGQGPELLIRYENEEAVDDSQLPKDRFSAERLKGVDSTLKIQPAELGDSAVYLCASSSPGAGGRDTQYFGPGTRLTVL.

The chain combines TRBV12-5 with TRBJ2-1; the match to TRBD1 covers 7 bases. Germline lookup yields CDR1 LGHNT and CDR2 FRNRAP. This CDR3 is built from 17 residues. The ends lost 0 bases at V and 8 bases at J; junction bases unmatched: 13. The CDR3 sequence: CASGLVPILTGSDEQFF. The DNA of the CDR3 is TGTGCTAGTGGTTTGGTACCGATTTTGACAGGGAGCGATGAGCAGTTCTTC. Filled out from reference TRBV12-5 and TRBJ2-1, the complete variable domain reads DARVTQTPRHKVTEMGQEVTMRCQPILGHNTVFWYRQTMMQGLELLAYFRNRAPLDDSGMPKDRFSAEMPDATLATLKIQPSEPRDSAVYFCASGLVPILTGSDEQFFGPGTRLTVL.

This clone was seen only once. The DNA of the CDR3 is TGTGCCAGCAGCTTTGGGACAGGGTCTGGCTACACCTTC. It translates to CASSFGTGSGYTF. The chain has TRBV7-9 and TRBJ1-2; 9 nucleotides line up with TRBD1. With V trimmed by 3 bases and J by 7 bases, 3 bases remained unmatched. The germline V gene has CDR1 SEHNR and CDR2 FQNEAQ (reference sequence). The CDR3 runs to 13 residues.

The chain employs TRBV5-4 and TRBJ2-2; TRBD2 aligns across 9 bases. This CDR3 is built from 16 residues. Germline CDR1 reads SGHNT; CDR2 reads YYREEE (reference sequence). The junction had 6 bases not matched to a gene; V was cut back by 3 bases and J by 3 bases. CDR3: CASSWMVAGDTGELFF. The CDR3, as DNA: TGTGCCAGCAGCTGGATGGTAGCGGGAGACACCGGGGAGCTGTTTTTT.

Only one count was recorded for this clone. The rearrangement uses TRBV2 and TRBJ2-6, with D perhaps TRBD2 (7 bases). Trimming took 11 bases from V and 4 from J, leaving 18 bases between them. Germline V gene lookup returns CDR1 SNHLY and CDR2 FYNNEI. The CDR3 is made up of 15 amino acids. In DNA form, the CDR3 reads TGTGCCCGCGGGGGACGGGGGGCGGGGGCCAACGTCCTGACTTTC. As protein: CARGGRGAGANVLTF.

The chain joins TRBV5-1 to TRBJ2-7; 12 bases agree with TRBD2. The CDR3 has 14 amino acids. The V gene's germline CDR1 is SGHRS and CDR2 YFSETQ. Trimming cost V 5 bases and J 4 bases; bases outside gene matches: 4. Here the CDR3 DNA reads TGCGCCAGCAGTCCTGGACTAGCGGGATACGAGCAGTACTTC. Its protein is CASSPGLAGYEQYF.

The gene calls are TRBV5-1 and TRBJ2-5; possible D gene TRBD1, 5 bases. The CDR3 has 15 amino acids. V was trimmed by 0 bases and J by 2 bases, leaving 11 bases between them. Germline V lookup: CDR1 SGHRS, CDR2 YFSETQ. The CDR3 sequence: CASSLARAGQETQYF. In nucleotides, the CDR3 is TGCGCCAGCAGCTTGGCCAGGGCCGGACAAGAGACCCAGTACTTC.

The chain carries TRBV7-6 and TRBJ2-7; 8 bases match TRBD2. The CDR3 is 15 amino acids. V was pared by 5 bases and J by 3 bases, with 9 bases of the junction left unmatched. Germline V gene data show CDR1 as SGHVS and CDR2 as FNYEAQ. CDR3: CASSAGTSGLYEQYF. CDR3 nucleotides: TGTGCCAGCAGCGCTGGAACTAGCGGTCTCTACGAGCAGTACTTC.

This clone was recorded only once. The V gene is TRBV19, the J gene TRBJ1-5; D perhaps matches TRBD1 (5 bases). Germline values: CDR1 LNHDA, CDR2 SQIVND (reference sequence). The CDR3 runs 14 residues. V dropped 2 bases and J dropped 3 bases, with 8 bases sitting between them. In DNA, the CDR3 is TGTGCCAGTAGTATATCAGGGATCAATCAGCCCCAGCATTTT. Translation: CASSISGINQPQHF.

This chain connects TRBV11-2 to TRBJ2-7; 10 positions match TRBD1. The germline gives CDR1 SGHAT, CDR2 FQNNGV. The CDR3 has 15 amino acids. V dropped 1 base and J dropped 3; count of bases not matched to a gene: 3. This CDR3 reads CASSLGQGALYEQYF. The CDR3, as DNA: TGTGCCAGCAGCTTAGGACAGGGGGCCCTCTACGAGCAGTACTTC.

The chain employs TRBV11-2 and TRBJ2-2; 9 bases map to TRBD2. The CDR3 is made up of 13 amino acids. CDR1 and CDR2 (germline): SGHAT, FQNNGV. V dropped 6 bases and J dropped 16; count of bases not matched to a gene: 12. CDR3 nucleotides: TGTGCCAGCAGTGGTTCGACTAGCGGTAGCCCGTTTTTT. Amino acid sequence: CASSGSTSGSPFF.

J is TRBJ2-1 and V is TRBV30, with TRBD1 matching over 10 bases. The junction had 16 bases not matched to a gene; V was cut back by 5 bases and J by 9 bases. Germline lookup yields CDR1 GTSNPN and CDR2 SVGIG (reference sequence). This CDR3 has 16 residues. The CDR3 protein is CAWFTPGQGRLVEQFF. For the CDR3, the DNA is TGTGCCTGGTTTACCCCGGGACAGGGGCGTCTTGTTGAGCAGTTCTTC.

In the case of this clone: This CDR3 is also generated by other DNA sequences in the sample. This chain joins TRBV9 and TRBJ2-1; 8 bases match TRBD1. The CDR3 loop spans 15 amino acids. Germline assignment: CDR1 SGDLS and CDR2 YYNGEE. V gave up 0 bases and J gave up 4 bases; unmatched junction bases: 3. CDR3 protein: CASSVGQGTYNEQFF. The CDR3 nucleotides read TGTGCCAGCAGCGTAGGACAGGGGACTTACAATGAGCAGTTCTTC.

A word on this clone: The germline gene is not matched at one end of the junction; a read error may be the cause. This rearrangement joins TRBV5-1 to TRBJ1-2; perhaps TRBD1 as D (6 bases). The length of the CDR3 is 15 residues. Germline CDR1 and CDR2: SGHRS and YFSETQ. The CDR3 is CPSSPIGGGTRGYTF. The CDR3 bases are TGCCCCAGCAGCCCAATAGGGGGGGGGACGAGAGGCTACACCTTC. The complete variable domain, with remaining parts taken from reference TRBV5-1 and TRBJ1-2, reads KAGVTQTPRYLIKTRGQQVTLSCSPISGHRSVSWYQQTPGQGLQFLFEYFSETQRNKGNFPGRFSGRQFSNSRSEMNVSTLELGDSALYLCPSSPIGGGTRGYTFGSGTRLTVV.

This sequence joins TRBV6-5 and TRBJ2-5, with TRBD2 identical over 7 bases. The V and J ends lost 6 bases and 5 bases, in that order; junction bases with no gene match: 6. The CDR3 sequence is 13 residues long. Germline V gene data show CDR1 as MNHEY and CDR2 as SVGAGI. The CDR3 nucleotides read TGTGCCAGCAGGGGGGGGGAGTGGGAGACCCAGTACTTC. Translated: CASRGGEWETQYF.

The chain uses TRBV9 and TRBJ2-1; D call uncertain. This CDR3 is 12 amino acids long. Germline values: CDR1 SGDLS, CDR2 YYNGEE. V was clipped by 3 bases and J by 5 bases, with 6 bases between them. The CDR3 loop reads CASSASDNEQFF. CDR3 sequence (DNA): TGTGCCAGCAGCGCCAGCGACAATGAGCAGTTCTTC.

This rearrangement joins TRBV19 to TRBJ2-1; 9 bases are a match to TRBD1. V lost 4 bases and J lost 2; bases outside the gene matches: 9. Per the germline V gene, CDR1 is LNHDA and CDR2 is SQIVND (reference sequence). The CDR3 loop spans 17 amino acids. DNA of the CDR3: TGTGCCAGTAGTAGAACTATACGGACAGGGGCCTACAATGAGCAGTTCTTC. It specifies CASSRTIRTGAYNEQFF.

This clone has just one count. This chain links TRBV24-1 with TRBJ2-1; 12 nucleotides agree with TRBD2. The V segment lost 9 bases and the J segment 4 bases; nucleotides outside the gene matches: 6. Germline-derived CDR1 and CDR2 are KGHDR and SFDVKD. The CDR3 covers 15 residues. The chain's CDR3 is CATGALAGGYNEQFF. In DNA form, the CDR3 reads TGTGCCACCGGCGCGCTAGCGGGAGGGTACAATGAGCAGTTCTTC.

The rearrangement links TRBV6-7 to TRBJ2-3, with D hard to call. TRBV6-7 is marked as an open reading frame, function uncertain. The V and J ends lost 8 bases and 2 bases respectively, with 14 bases between them. The CDR3 runs 14 residues. The CDR3 nucleotides read TGTGCCAGCGCAAACAGCTCCAACACAGATACGCAGTATTTT. Encoded protein: CASANSSNTDTQYF.

The CDR3 nucleotides are TGTGCCAGCAGTTCGTCAGGGGGCGCGGGCTATGGCTACACCTTC. Its protein product is CASSSSGGAGYGYTF. The rearrangement joins TRBV28 to TRBJ1-2, with 8 bases fitting TRBD1. Germline lookup yields CDR1 MDHEN and CDR2 SYDVKM. This CDR3 region has 15 residues. With V trimmed by 4 bases and J by 4 bases, 8 bases remained unmatched.

V is TRBV9 and J is TRBJ1-6; D is uncertain. Germline loops: CDR1 SGDLS, CDR2 YYNGEE. There are 14 residues in the CDR3. V was shortened by 5 bases and J by 4 bases, with 10 bases between the two germline ends. DNA for the CDR3: TGTGCCAGCAGTCGAGCATCGTATAATTCACCCCTCCACTTT. Its translation is CASSRASYNSPLHF.

V is TRBV6-5 and J is TRBJ2-7, with TRBD2 identical over 8 bases. The CDR3 totals 14 residues. The germline V gene has CDR1 MNHEY and CDR2 SVGAGI. V lost 7 bases to trimming and J lost 3 bases; unmatched junction nucleotides: 8. This CDR3 is CASKAGVGDYEQYF. The CDR3, as DNA: TGTGCCAGCAAAGCGGGAGTTGGGGACTACGAGCAGTACTTC.

The J gene is TRBJ2-1, the V gene TRBV28, with D unclear. V shed 4 bases and J shed 10 bases, with 11 bases lying between them. The CDR3 consists of 12 residues. The germline CDR1 and CDR2 sequences are MDHEN and SYDVKM. This chain's CDR3 is CASSWAGREQFF. The CDR3 DNA reads TGTGCCAGCAGTTGGGCAGGAAGGGAGCAGTTCTTC.

This chain uses TRBV7-9 with TRBJ1-1; D is possibly TRBD1 (6 bases). CDR3 length: 16 amino acids. Germline loops: CDR1 SEHNR, CDR2 FQNEAQ (reference sequence). V lost 1 base to trimming and J lost 4 bases, with 16 bases between them. CDR3 in amino acids: CASSLGQEYLGTEAFF. The CDR3 nucleotides are TGTGCCAGCAGCTTAGGACAGGAATACCTTGGCACTGAAGCTTTCTTT.